The text below deals with one T cell receptor beta chain. Clones were read by immunoSEQ multiplex PCR, and TCRdb kept only the in-frame ones, dropping some. Of 270,000 or so clones detected, approximately 89% appear once; the ten largest clones hold approximately 1.2%. The data stem from a study of blood T cell repertoires in COVID-19. Germline lookup yields CDR1 SGHRS and CDR2 YFSETQ. V was shortened by 0 bases and J by 0 bases, with 4 bases between the two germline ends. CDR3 length: 15 amino acids. Sequencing input: PBMCs or T cells enriched from blood (not recorded which). The gene calls are TRBV5-1 and TRBJ2-6; D uncertain. This sequence originates from a woman aged 40 to 50 with acute COVID-19. Here the CDR3 reads CASSLVLSGANVLTF. CDR3 nucleotides: TGCGCCAGCAGCTTGGTTCTCTCTGGGGCCAACGTCCTGACTTTC. The entire variable domain, with the rest obtained from reference TRBV5-1 and TRBJ2-6, is as follows: KAGVTQTPRYLIKTRGQQVTLSCSPISGHRSVSWYQQTPGQGLQFLFEYFSETQRNKGNFPGRFSGRQFSNSRSEMNVSTLELGDSALYLCASSLVLSGANVLTFGAGSRLTVL.